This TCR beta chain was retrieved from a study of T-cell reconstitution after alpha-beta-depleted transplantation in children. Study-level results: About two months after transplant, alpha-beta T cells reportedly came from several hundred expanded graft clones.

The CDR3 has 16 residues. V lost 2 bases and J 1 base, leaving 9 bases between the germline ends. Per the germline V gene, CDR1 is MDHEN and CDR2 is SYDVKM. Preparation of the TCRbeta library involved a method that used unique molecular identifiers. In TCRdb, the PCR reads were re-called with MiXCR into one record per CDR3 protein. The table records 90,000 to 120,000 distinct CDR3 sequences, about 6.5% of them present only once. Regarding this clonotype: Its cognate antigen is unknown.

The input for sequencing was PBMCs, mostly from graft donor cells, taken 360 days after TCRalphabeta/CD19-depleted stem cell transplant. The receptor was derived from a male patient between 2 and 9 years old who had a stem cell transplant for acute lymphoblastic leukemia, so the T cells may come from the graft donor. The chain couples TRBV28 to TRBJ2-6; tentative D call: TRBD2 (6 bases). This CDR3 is CASSLGGTSGANVLTF. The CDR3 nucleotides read TGTGCCAGCAGTTTAGGAGGGACGTCTGGGGCCAACGTCCTGACTTTC.